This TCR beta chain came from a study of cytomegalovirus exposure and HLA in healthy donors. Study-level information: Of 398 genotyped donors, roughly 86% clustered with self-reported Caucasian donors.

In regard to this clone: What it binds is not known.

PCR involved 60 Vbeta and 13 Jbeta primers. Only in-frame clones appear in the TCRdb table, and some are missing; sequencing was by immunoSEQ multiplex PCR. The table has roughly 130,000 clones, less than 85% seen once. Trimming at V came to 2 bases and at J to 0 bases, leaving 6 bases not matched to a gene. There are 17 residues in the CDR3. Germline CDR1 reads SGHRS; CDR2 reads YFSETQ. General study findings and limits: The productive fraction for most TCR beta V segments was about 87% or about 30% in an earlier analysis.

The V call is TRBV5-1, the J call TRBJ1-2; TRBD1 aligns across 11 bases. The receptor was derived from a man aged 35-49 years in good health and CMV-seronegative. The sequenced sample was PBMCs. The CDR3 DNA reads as TGCGCCAGCAGCTTAACCGGGACAGGGGGAGCTAACTATGGCTACACCTTC. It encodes CASSLTGTGGANYGYTF.